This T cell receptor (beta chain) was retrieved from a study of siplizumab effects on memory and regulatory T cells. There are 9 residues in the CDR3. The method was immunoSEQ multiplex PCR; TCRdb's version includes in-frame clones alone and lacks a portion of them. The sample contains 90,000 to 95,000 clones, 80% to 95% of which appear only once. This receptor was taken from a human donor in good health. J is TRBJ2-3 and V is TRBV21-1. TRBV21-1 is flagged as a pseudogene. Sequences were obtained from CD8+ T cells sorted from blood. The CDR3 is CASNHTQYF. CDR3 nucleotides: TGTGCCAGCAATCATACGCAGTATTTT.